The T cell receptor (beta chain) under discussion was sequenced for a study of T cell repertoires in cytomegalovirus infection. Germline lookup yields CDR1 LGHNA and CDR2 YNFKEQ. The CDR3 spans 16 residues. J was trimmed by 2 bases and V by 0 bases; bases with no gene match: 4. TCRdb recomputed calls from the reads with MiXCR, one row per CDR3 protein. The sample lists roughly 990,000 distinct CDR3 sequences; 30% to 40% were seen once. In this sample, this clonotype turned up many times. Its antigen remains unknown. The sequence was collected from a human donor in good health (CMV status not recorded). Some clones in this sample may be carry-over from other donors' samples. Source: cultured CD8+ T cells from PBMCs, taken from culture after CMV antigen stimulation. V is TRBV4-2 and J is TRBJ2-3; 8 bases map to TRBD1. The CDR3: CASSQEGTGVTDTQYF. For the CDR3, the DNA is TGTGCCAGCAGCCAAGAGGGGACAGGAGTCACAGATACGCAGTATTTT.